The 3 T cell receptor beta chains given below trace back to one sample, sequenced in a study of OX40 agonist ivuxolimab in advanced cancers. Clones were sequenced by immunoSEQ multiplex PCR, and TCRdb holds only the in-frame ones, with some missing. The sample records tens of thousands of clones, roughly 94% being singletons. The sample was CD4+ or CD8+ T cells sorted from blood, taken in a trial of the OX40 agonist ivuxolimab. These receptors came from an adult with an advanced solid tumor such as melanoma, head and neck, liver or kidney cancer.

J is TRBJ1-1 and V is TRBV5-1, with 7 bases fitting TRBD1. Trimming cost V 0 bases and J 1 base; bases outside gene matches: 3. This CDR3 has 15 amino acids. Germline CDR1 and CDR2: SGHRS and YFSETQ. DNA of the CDR3: TGCGCCAGCAGCTTGGTAGCAGGGGGGAACACTGAAGCTTTCTTT. Residues: CASSLVAGGNTEAFF.

The V gene is TRBV11-2, the J gene TRBJ2-1; D call uncertain. The CDR3 length is 16 residues. V shed 0 bases and J shed 5 bases, with 14 bases lying between them. Germline CDR1 and CDR2: SGHAT and FQNNGV. Here the CDR3 reads CASSLEVGEVHNEQFF. DNA for the CDR3: TGTGCCAGCAGCTTAGAGGTTGGTGAGGTCCACAATGAGCAGTTCTTC.

The chain is built from TRBV9 and TRBJ1-3, with D possibly matching TRBD1 (6 bases). This CDR3 spans 15 amino acids. V was pared by 7 bases and J by 0 bases, with 14 bases between. Germline V lookup: CDR1 SGDLS, CDR2 YYNGEE. The CDR3 sequence: CASEGGRGSGNTIYF. DNA for the CDR3: TGTGCCAGCGAGGGGGGCAGAGGCTCTGGAAACACCATATATTTT. Together with reference TRBV9 and TRBJ1-3, the CDR3 gives the full variable domain: DSGVTQTPKHLITATGQRVTLRCSPRSGDLSVYWYQQSLDQGLQFLIQYYNGEERAKGNILERFSAQQFPDLHSELNLSSLELGDSALYFCASEGGRGSGNTIYFGEGSWLTVV.